This T cell receptor beta chain was observed in a study of blood T cell repertoires in COVID-19. Background on the study: Sources were T cells, B-cell-depleted T cells, or PBMCs; the material itself was cDNA or gDNA.

Per the study methods: How many nucleated cells were present was estimated from reference gene primer amplification. Assay used: immunoSEQ multiplex PCR; TCRdb lists only in-frame clones, some missing. V, J and clone size reflect that table, while D and trimming were determined from the DNA. The sample lists roughly 330,000 clones; 80% to 90% were seen once. Sequenced material: peripheral blood. The receptor's source is a young man who had recovered from COVID-19.

The CDR3 here is CASSLSGGLGTEAFF. DNA for the CDR3: TGTGCCAGCAGTCTCAGCGGGGGGCTGGGGACTGAAGCTTTCTTT. This rearrangement joins TRBV27 to TRBJ1-1; D possibly corresponds to TRBD1 (6 bases). The germline V and J ends were trimmed by 5 bases and 5 bases, with 18 bases remaining between them. The CDR3 runs 15 residues. The germline V gene has CDR1 MNHEY and CDR2 SMNVEV (reference sequence).